The T cell receptor beta chain described here comes from a study of shared clonotypes between healthy human individuals. Note on this clone: Its specificity is not known.

In the original workflow: ImmunoSEQ gave junction-only sequences without quality scores, so filtering differed. Profiling relied on immunoSEQ multiplex PCR, and the TCRdb table lists in-frame clones only, not all of them. V and J calls plus clone size are reproduced from that table; the DNA served to infer D and trimming. The data hold some 550,000 clones, with roughly 97% observed a single time. Findings and caveats of the study: The researchers took only blood, and tissue repertoires probably look different.

This CDR3 is 14 amino acids long. Trimming pared 6 bases from V and 8 bases from J, leaving 17 bases between. The germline V gene encodes CDR1 MNHEY and CDR2 SVGAGI. The sequenced sample was naive CD4+ T cells sorted from blood. Stated subset: CD45RA+ positively selected. The origin of this receptor is a woman in her 30s in good health. The J gene is TRBJ1-3, the V gene TRBV6-5; the D gene is possibly TRBD1 (6 bases). The CDR3, as DNA: TGTGCCAGCAGGACTGAGGGGGTAGGGGACACCATATATTTT. Encoded protein: CASRTEGVGDTIYF.